The 15 T cell receptor beta chains presented below share a single source sample, sequenced in a study of blood T cells in healthy people across ages. A sample-barcoded 5' primer and a J-beta primer mix were used in a second PCR of roughly 6 to 11 cycles. MiXCR was run by TCRdb on the 5' RACE reads, yielding one entry per CDR3 protein. The data show around 940,000 distinct CDR3 sequences, 51% seen once. Sequenced input: blood. The receptors shown here come from a woman aged 55-70 years in good health.

CDR3 loop: CASSADSPQPQHF. The CDR3 bases are TGTGCCAGCAGCGCCGACAGCCCTCAGCCCCAGCATTTT. The V gene is TRBV28, the J gene TRBJ1-5; weak D call: TRBD1 (5 bases). This CDR3 comprises 13 residues. Germline CDR1 and CDR2: MDHEN and SYDVKM. V was pared by 6 bases and J by 6 bases, with 12 bases between.

The J gene is TRBJ1-6, the V gene TRBV6-5; no firm D call. CDR3 length: 16 residues. Looked up from germline, CDR1 is MNHEY and CDR2 is SVGAGI. V dropped 7 bases and J dropped 14 bases, with 27 bases sitting between them. CDR3 nucleotide sequence: TGTGCCAGCAAAGTCTTGGGCCAGCCCCAAATGGAAACCCTCCACTTT. This codes for CASKVLGQPQMETLHF.

The chain is built from TRBV6-1 and TRBJ2-7; D is possibly TRBD1 or TRBD2 (5 bases each). This CDR3 is built from 17 residues. Germline CDR1 reads MNHNS; CDR2 reads SASEGT. Trimming left V 5 bases short and J 2 bases short, with 22 bases between. Here the CDR3 reads CASSRTPGAALTYEQYF. In nucleotides, the CDR3 is TGTGCCAGCAGTAGAACCCCCGGGGCTGCTCTTACCTACGAGCAGTACTTC.

This clonotype turned up a few times. The chain couples TRBV20-1 to TRBJ1-2; D is uncertain. V gave up 1 base and J gave up 6 bases, with 9 bases separating them. Germline V gene data show CDR1 as DFQATT and CDR2 as SNEGSKA (reference sequence). The length of the CDR3 is 12 residues. Written as DNA, the CDR3 is TGCAGTGCTAGAGTACAACAGCATGGCTACACCTTC. Amino acid sequence: CSARVQQHGYTF.

The genes are TRBV18 and TRBJ1-4; D might be TRBD1 (6 bases). The germline V gene has CDR1 KGHSH and CDR2 LQKENI. The CDR3 totals 18 residues. V lost 3 bases to trimming and J lost 0 bases, with 17 bases between them. The CDR3 sequence is CASSPSSGTPSTNEKLFF. The DNA for the CDR3 is TGTGCCAGCTCACCGTCCAGCGGGACACCATCAACTAATGAAAAACTGTTTTTT.

This clonotype showed up just once. This chain uses TRBV24-1 with TRBJ2-3, with 7 bases matching TRBD1. Germline values: CDR1 KGHDR, CDR2 SFDVKD. This CDR3 comprises 16 residues. J was trimmed by 1 base and V by 4 bases; bases with no gene match: 7. CDR3 nucleotide sequence: TGTGCCACCAGTGACCGTCCCCAGGGGGGCACAGATACGCAGTATTTT. Protein sequence: CATSDRPQGGTDTQYF.

This clonotype came up a few times. The rearrangement joins TRBV27 to TRBJ2-7; D perhaps matches TRBD1 (5 bases). Germline V gene sequence: CDR1 MNHEY, CDR2 SMNVEV (reference sequence). The CDR3 length is 14 residues. V lost 6 bases to trimming and J lost 6 bases, with 18 bases between them. The CDR3 loop reads CASSPSTEGREQYF. In nucleotides, the CDR3 is TGTGCCAGCAGCCCCTCGACAGAAGGGCGCGAGCAGTACTTC.

This sequence joins TRBV28 and TRBJ2-7, with TRBD2 matching over 8 bases. The CDR3 runs to 15 residues. The V segment lost 2 bases and the J segment 0 bases; nucleotides outside the gene matches: 3. Germline V gives CDR1 MDHEN, CDR2 SYDVKM. For the CDR3, the DNA is TGTGCCAGCAGTTTAATAAGCGGGAGCTCCTACGAGCAGTACTTC. Translating gives CASSLISGSSYEQYF.

This clonotype was recorded a few times. V gene TRBV30 combines with J gene TRBJ2-2; the D is unclear. This CDR3 region has 13 residues. V lost 1 base and J lost 5, with 8 bases in between. The germline V gene encodes CDR1 GTSNPN and CDR2 SVGIG (reference sequence). The CDR3 coding sequence is TGTGCCTGGAGTGATACGCCGACCGGGGAGCTGTTTTTT. It translates to CAWSDTPTGELFF.

The sample holds a few counts of this clonotype. This chain joins TRBV7-2 and TRBJ2-1, with 11 bases identical to TRBD2. The CDR3 runs to 16 residues. Losses at the gene ends were 4 bases for V and 7 bases for J; bases not matched to a gene: 9. Per the germline V gene, CDR1 is SGHTA and CDR2 is FQGNSA. The CDR3 loop is CASSSIAGGPGNEQFF. In DNA form, the CDR3 reads TGTGCCAGCAGCTCTATAGCGGGAGGGCCGGGGAATGAGCAGTTCTTC.

This clonotype was observed a handful of times. The chain combines TRBV9 with TRBJ2-5, with D perhaps matching TRBD1 (6 bases). CDR3 length equals 14 residues. Between the trimmed V and J ends, which lost 3 bases and 3 bases, there was a span of 12 bases. Per germline, CDR1 SGDLS and CDR2 YYNGEE. For the CDR3, the DNA is TGTGCCAGCAGCGAGCGGACAGCAGAAGAGACCCAGTACTTC. Translating gives CASSERTAEETQYF.

This clonotype was detected only a few times. This rearrangement joins TRBV15 to TRBJ2-2; TRBD1 is a possible D gene (6 bases). Germline assignment: CDR1 LNHNV and CDR2 YYDKDF (reference sequence). V lost 0 bases and J 2 bases, leaving 10 bases between the germline ends. The CDR3 has 16 residues. CDR3 nucleotides: TGTGCCACCAGCAGAGAATGGGGGCTCAACACCGGGGAGCTGTTTTTT. It specifies CATSREWGLNTGELFF.

This clonotype has only a few counts. The V call is TRBV6-1, the J call TRBJ1-4; D may be TRBD1 (5 bases). Germline values: CDR1 MNHNS, CDR2 SASEGT. Trimming left V 7 bases short and J 8 bases short, with 20 bases between. The length of the CDR3 is 15 residues. CDR3 sequence: CASTERIQGNEKLFF. CDR3 coding DNA: TGTGCCAGCACTGAGAGGATTCAGGGTAACGAAAAACTGTTTTTT.

The J gene is TRBJ2-5, the V gene TRBV27; 10 positions match TRBD2. V was clipped by 8 bases and J by 2 bases; unmatched bases: 5. CDR3 length: 14 residues. The germline CDR1 and CDR2 sequences are MNHEY and SMNVEV (reference sequence). The CDR3 coding sequence is TGTGCCAGCGCCTCACTAGCGGGACAAGAGACCCAGTACTTC. Translation: CASASLAGQETQYF.

The V and J genes are TRBV5-1 and TRBJ2-6, with D unclear. The V gene's germline CDR1 is SGHRS and CDR2 YFSETQ. CDR3 length equals 16 residues. Trimming cost V 0 bases and J 2 bases, with 9 bases left between them. The CDR3 protein is CASSLAYSAGANVLTF. DNA for the CDR3: TGCGCCAGCAGCTTGGCCTACTCCGCTGGGGCCAACGTCCTGACTTTC.